These 8 T cell receptor beta chains came from one sample sequenced in a study of T cells in Graves' hyperthyroidism and ophthalmopathy. TCR beta CDR3 regions were amplified from RNA. The TCR CDR3 first-round RT-PCR relied on the HTBI primer set. A single record per CDR3 protein comes from TCRdb applying MiXCR to the multiplex PCR reads. The repertoire holds about 720,000 distinct CDR3 sequences, with about 17% as singletons. Sequenced input: blood. Receptors were obtained from a woman aged 45 to 65 with Graves' hyperthyroidism that later progressed to Graves' ophthalmopathy.

This clonotype was seen many times. V is TRBV7-3 and J is TRBJ2-5; D is undetermined. Germline V lookup: CDR1 SGHTA, CDR2 FQGTGA. This CDR3 is 14 amino acids long. With 4 bases removed from V and 5 bases from J, the gap between germline ends came to 14 bases. The CDR3 region has the DNA TGTGCCAGCAGCTCCCCTAATTTGGGTGAGACCCAGTACTTC. Translated: CASSSPNLGETQYF.

At least ten counts were recorded for this clonotype. V gene TRBV11-2 combines with J gene TRBJ1-1, with D maybe TRBD1 (6 bases). The CDR3 totals 13 residues. V dropped 5 bases and J dropped 6 bases, with 13 bases sitting between them. Germline V gene lookup returns CDR1 SGHAT and CDR2 FQNNGV. The DNA of the CDR3 is TGTGCCAGCAGCAGGAACAGGGTCGCTGAAGCTTTCTTT. It translates to CASSRNRVAEAFF.

The chain is built from TRBV6-1 and TRBJ2-2; D remains unclear. This CDR3 spans 14 amino acids. Germline CDR1 reads MNHNS; CDR2 reads SASEGT. The germline V and J ends were trimmed by 5 bases and 4 bases, with 11 bases remaining between them. The CDR3 sequence is CASSYARATGELFF. DNA of the CDR3: TGTGCCAGCAGTTACGCCCGGGCCACCGGGGAGCTGTTTTTT.

This clonotype turned up a few times. The chain links TRBV6-1 to TRBJ1-4; 7 bases fit TRBD1. CDR3 length equals 15 residues. J lost 3 bases, V lost 3 bases, and 4 bases had no gene match. Germline CDR1 reads MNHNS; CDR2 reads SASEGT. The CDR3 region is CASSEARGSNEKLFF. The DNA of the CDR3 is TGTGCCAGCAGTGAGGCCAGGGGGTCTAATGAAAAACTGTTTTTT.

The V gene is TRBV6-1, the J gene TRBJ1-1; D is uncertain. The V and J ends lost 5 bases and 11 bases respectively, with 12 bases between them. The CDR3 has 11 amino acids. Germline V lookup: CDR1 MNHNS, CDR2 SASEGT. In nucleotides, the CDR3 is TGTGCCAGCAGTACGGACTACGGGGCTTTCTTT. Translating it yields CASSTDYGAFF.

This clonotype was seen only a few times. The V gene is TRBV5-1, the J gene TRBJ2-3; tentatively, D is TRBD1 or TRBD2 (5 bases each). The V end was cut by 4 bases, the J end by 1 base, with 19 bases between. This CDR3 contains 17 residues. The germline CDR1 and CDR2 sequences are SGHRS and YFSETQ. The CDR3 spells CASSLNTGTEGTDTQYF. CDR3 DNA sequence: TGCGCCAGCAGCCTTAATACCGGGACGGAGGGCACAGATACGCAGTATTTT.

This clonotype was detected a few times. The chain is built from TRBV29-1 and TRBJ1-1; D call uncertain. The CDR3 has 11 residues. Germline V gene lookup returns CDR1 SQVTM and CDR2 ANQGSEA. Trimming left V 7 bases short and J 1 base short, with 7 bases between. The CDR3 sequence is CSGVENTEAFF. The CDR3 nucleotides are TGCAGCGGGGTCGAGAACACTGAAGCTTTCTTT.

J is TRBJ1-5 and V is TRBV19; D uncertain. The CDR3 covers 15 residues. Germline CDR1 is LNHDA and CDR2 is SQIVND (reference sequence). Trimming shortened V by 4 bases and J by 2 bases, and 12 bases separated the two germline ends. Here the CDR3 reads CASSNVDGRNQPQHF. The CDR3 bases are TGTGCCAGTAGTAATGTCGACGGCCGCAATCAGCCCCAGCATTTT.